This T cell receptor beta chain was recovered during a study of Tregs in tolerant kidney transplant recipients. Study-level information: CD4+CD25+CD127- cells came from approximately three-day belatacept mixed lymphocyte reactions, some with approximately 5-day graft donor restimulation.

Concerning this clone itself: No antigen is known for it.

CDR3 size: 15 residues. The germline gives CDR1 SGHDT, CDR2 YYEEEE. The V segment lost 3 bases and the J segment 7 bases; nucleotides outside the gene matches: 9. Study-level findings and limits: The small number of patients limits these findings pending further validation.

Clones were sequenced by immunoSEQ multiplex PCR, and TCRdb holds only the in-frame ones, with some missing. Of around 31,000 clones in the sample, approximately 80% are singletons; the top ten hold approximately 2%. The TCR comes from a human donor in good health. The sample was Tregs from blood cultured with allogeneic cells. The chain has TRBV5-6 and TRBJ1-5, with 8 bases that match TRBD1. CDR3 region: CASSYGQGNGQPQHF. CDR3 DNA sequence: TGTGCCAGCAGCTATGGACAGGGTAACGGGCAGCCCCAGCATTTT.